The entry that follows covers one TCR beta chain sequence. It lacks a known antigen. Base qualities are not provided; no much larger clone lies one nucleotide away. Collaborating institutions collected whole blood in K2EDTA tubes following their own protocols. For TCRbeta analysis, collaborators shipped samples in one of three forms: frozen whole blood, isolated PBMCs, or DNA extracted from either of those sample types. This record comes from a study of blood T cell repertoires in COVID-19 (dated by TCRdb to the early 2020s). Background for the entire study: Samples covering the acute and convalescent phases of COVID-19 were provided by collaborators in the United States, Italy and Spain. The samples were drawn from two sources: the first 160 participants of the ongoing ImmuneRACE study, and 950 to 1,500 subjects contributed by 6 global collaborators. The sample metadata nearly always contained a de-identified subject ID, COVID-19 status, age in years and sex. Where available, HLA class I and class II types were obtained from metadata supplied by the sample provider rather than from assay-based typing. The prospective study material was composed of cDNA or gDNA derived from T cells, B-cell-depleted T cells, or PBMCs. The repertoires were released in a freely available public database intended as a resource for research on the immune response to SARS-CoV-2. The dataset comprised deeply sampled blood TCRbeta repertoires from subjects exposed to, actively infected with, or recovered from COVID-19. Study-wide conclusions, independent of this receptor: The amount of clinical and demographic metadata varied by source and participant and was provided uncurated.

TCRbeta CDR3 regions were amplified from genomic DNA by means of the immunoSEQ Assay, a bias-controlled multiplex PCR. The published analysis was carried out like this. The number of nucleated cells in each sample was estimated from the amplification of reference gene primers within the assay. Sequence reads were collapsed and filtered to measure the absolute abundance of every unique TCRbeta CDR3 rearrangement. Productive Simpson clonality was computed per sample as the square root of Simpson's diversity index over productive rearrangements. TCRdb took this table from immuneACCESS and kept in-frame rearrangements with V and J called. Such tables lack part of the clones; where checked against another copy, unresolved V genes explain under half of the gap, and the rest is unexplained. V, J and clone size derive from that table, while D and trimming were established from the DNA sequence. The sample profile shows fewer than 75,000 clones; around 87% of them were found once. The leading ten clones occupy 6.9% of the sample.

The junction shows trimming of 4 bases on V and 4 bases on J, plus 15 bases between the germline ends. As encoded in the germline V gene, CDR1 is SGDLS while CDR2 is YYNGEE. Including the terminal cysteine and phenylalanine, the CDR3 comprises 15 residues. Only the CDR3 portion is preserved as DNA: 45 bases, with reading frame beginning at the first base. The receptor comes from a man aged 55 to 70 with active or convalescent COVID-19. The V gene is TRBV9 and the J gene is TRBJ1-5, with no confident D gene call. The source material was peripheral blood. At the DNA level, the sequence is TGTGCCAGCAGCCCCTCCCCAACTGCTAATCAGCCCCAGCATTTT. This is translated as CASSPSPTANQPQHF.